Sequencing of this T cell receptor beta chain was carried out in a study of radiotherapy plus CTLA-4 blockade in lung cancer. Germline V gives CDR1 SQVTM, CDR2 ANQGSEA. V lost 5 bases, J lost 3 bases, and 10 bases lay in between. CDR3 length: 12 amino acids. Profiling relied on immunoSEQ multiplex PCR, and the TCRdb table lists in-frame clones only, not all of them. Seen here are over 60,000 clones, 87% observed once, and the top ten hold 35% to 50%. This rearrangement joins TRBV29-1 to TRBJ1-2, with a tentative D call TRBD1 (6 bases). The TCR comes from a human donor with non-small cell lung cancer that progressed on radiotherapy plus ipilimumab. Source: peripheral blood, taken from a patient treated with radiotherapy plus ipilimumab. The CDR3 bases are TGCAGCGTTCCCCGGACAGACTATGGCTACACCTTC. Amino acids: CSVPRTDYGYTF.